This T cell receptor beta chain was sequenced during a study of regulatory T cells in long-lasting Graves disease (dated by TCRdb to the early 2020s). About the full investigation: In the newly diagnosed Graves' disease group, patients had been taking antithyroid drugs for less than 3 months. Patients with persistent Graves' disease were compared with patients with newly diagnosed Graves' disease using TCR sequencing and RNA sequencing of peripheral blood. The study was conducted in China and was registered as a clinical trial. A total of around 35 samples were covered by TCR sequencing, comprising some 13 persistent and 20 newly diagnosed Graves' disease patients. Broad study findings and their caveats: More public clonotypes were shared among persistent patients (around 2,600) than among newly diagnosed patients (966). Persistent disease showed preferential use of TRBV28, TRBJ1-2 and TRBJ2-5, whereas newly diagnosed disease favored TRBV20-1 and TRBJ2-1. Only the TCR beta chain was sequenced and analyzed. Because the primary lesion, thyroid tissue, could not be accessed, the study looked at peripheral blood alone. Lower TCR Shannon entropy and fewer highly expanded clones were observed in persistent Graves' disease patients than in newly diagnosed patients, which suggested clonal expansion. The authors noted that the small sample size was a limitation that may lower accuracy.

In the paper's terms, the time point label means: newly diagnosed GD, antithyroid drugs for less than 3 months. For both TCR sequencing and RNA sequencing, RNA was extracted from PBMCs using TRIzol. The diagnosis of Graves' disease was made according to American Thyroid Association guidelines. Patients were recruited from an endocrinology department in Xi'an, China. From each patient, around 8.3 milliliters of peripheral blood was collected into an EDTA anticoagulant tube. PBMCs were isolated by Ficoll Paque Plus density gradient separation without further T cell sorting. An Agilent 2100 Bioanalyzer and agarose gel were used to check RNA quality, while a NanoDrop 2000 measured RNA concentration. Libraries were built with multiplex PCR. Sequencing took place on an Illumina HiSeq 4000. To build TCR beta libraries, CDR3 regions were amplified by Arm-PCR using iRepertoire HTBI primers. Before sequencing, the PCR products underwent gel purification. Turning to the authors' computational methods: Gene usage analysis of CDR3 amino acid clonotypes used the 60 to 75 TRBV and more than 13 TRBJ segments found across samples. COPE and FqMerger were used to merge filtered high-quality paired reads into contigs. BLAST was used to align contigs to IMGT TRBV, TRBD and TRBJ reference genes, with CDR3 defined following IMGT. Highly expanded clones were defined as clonotypes with a frequency above 0.1%. Repertoire diversity was measured by Shannon entropy, and V-J evenness by the Gini coefficient. A clonotype found in more than one individual was treated as public. The public reads were run again by TCRdb, first through fastp at Q25 and then through MiXCR, and only productive beta chains were kept. One record per CDR3 amino acid sequence lists the most common genes and DNA. These V and J calls are TCRdb output, not the study's own analysis. The sample table holds almost 450,000 distinct CDR3 sequences, of which about 17% were seen once. Around a tenth of the sample lies in the top ten.

Looking up the germline V gene yields CDR1 SGHTA and CDR2 FQGNSA. Spanning cysteine to phenylalanine, the CDR3 consists of 16 amino acids. The CDR3 DNA has 48 bases and is translated from base 1. Here V drops 5 bases and J drops 5 bases, and the junction holds 4 bases not matched to any gene. This clonotype showed up many times. Its binding antigen is unknown. It has no much larger one-base neighbor in the sample; base qualities were not kept. The sample also formed part of further work on T cells in Graves' hyperthyroidism and ophthalmopathy. Per the second study: Stable Graves' hyperthyroidism was defined as the absence of progression to ophthalmopathy over 18 months of follow-up. Hyperthyroidism patients were newly diagnosed, had a disease duration of under 2 months, and were aged 18 to 65 years. Exclusion was applied to patients with uncontrolled infections, other autoimmune diseases, pregnancy or lactation. Diagnoses were established on the basis of clinical symptoms, serum thyroxine and TRAb, thyroid ultrasound, and orbital computed tomography. A first-round RT-PCR of the TCR CDR3 used the HTBI primer set with the Qiagen OneStep RT-PCR kit. Blood samples also contained most of the expanded thyroid clonotypes (frequency above 0.001), which suggests that blood repertoires may reflect thyroid immune responses. A 13 V-J signature model separated ophthalmopathy from stable hyperthyroidism, with 87.88% sensitivity and 81.08% specificity in cross-validation and 80%/75% in testing. During validation, the model predicted progression to ophthalmopathy a median of about 6.5 months ahead of onset, with approximately 71% sensitivity and 72% to 85% specificity. A discovery cohort of approximately 97 patients, roughly 45 with Graves' ophthalmopathy and approximately 55 with stable Graves' hyperthyroidism, was used to find distinguishing TCR V-J signatures. Prospective prediction of ophthalmopathy was tested in an independent validation cohort of approximately 18 hyperthyroidism patients and 15 to 17 patients who later progressed to ophthalmopathy. The 100 discovery patients were randomly split 7:3 into training and test sets. The study also compared thyroid tissue and blood T-cell repertoires from five or six Graves' hyperthyroidism patients. After sampling, hyperthyroidism patients received methimazole starting at 30 mg daily, and ophthalmopathy patients received high-dose intravenous methylprednisolone. Libraries were constructed in a second round of multiplex PCR, after which size selection and purification were carried out. Libraries were sequenced paired-end with 100 bp reads on an Illumina HiSeq2000. SOAPnuke was used to process the raw data, with reads discarded if the reads contained adapters or uncalled bases, had a mean Phred below 15, or lacked an exact constant-primer or identifier match. COPE v1.2.5 was used to merge high-quality paired reads, and clonotypes were defined as unique nucleotide sequences. Clonotypes were aligned to IMGT TRBV, TRBD and TRBJ reference segments using MiTCR v1.1. The analysis included only V-J combinations with a frequency above 0.0001, which together covered approximately 99% of the repertoires. A TCS score was defined as the ratio between F50 (clonal expansion) and ExV (chaos), using BLOSUM62-based TCRdist between CDR3 peptides within each V-J. Welch's t-statistics and random forest reduced fewer than 550 V-J features to 10 to 15, which were used in a naive Bayes classifier (R e1071). Sample size was not statistically predetermined, and blinding of investigators to group allocation was not performed. The paper reports TCR Vbeta CDR3 sequencing of roughly 140 peripheral blood samples: approximately 41 ophthalmopathy, some 80 hyperthyroidism and roughly 17 progressor patients.

This sequence uses TRBV7-2 and TRBJ2-3; 16 nucleotides in the junction match TRBD2. The sequencing here drew on peripheral blood mononuclear cells (PBMCs), taken at new diagnosis, from a patient treated with antithyroid drugs. This receptor was taken from a woman aged 25 to 39 with Graves disease. Donor details come from another sample of the same person, matched by shared clones. The CDR3 has the sequence CASSLGLAGGLDTQYF. The DNA is TGTGCCAGCAGCCTGGGACTAGCGGGAGGGCTAGATACGCAGTATTTT.